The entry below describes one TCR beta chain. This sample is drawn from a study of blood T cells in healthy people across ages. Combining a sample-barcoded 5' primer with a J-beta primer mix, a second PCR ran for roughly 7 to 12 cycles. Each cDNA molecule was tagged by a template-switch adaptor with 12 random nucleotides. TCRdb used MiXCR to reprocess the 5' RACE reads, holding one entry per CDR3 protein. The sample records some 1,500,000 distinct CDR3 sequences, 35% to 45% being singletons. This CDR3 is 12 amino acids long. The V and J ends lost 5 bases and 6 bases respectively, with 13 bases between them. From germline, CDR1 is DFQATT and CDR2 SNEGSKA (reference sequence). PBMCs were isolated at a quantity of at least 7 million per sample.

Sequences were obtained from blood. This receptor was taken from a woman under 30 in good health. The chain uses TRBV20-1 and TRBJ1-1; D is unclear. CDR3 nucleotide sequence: TGCAGTGCTCTCACAAGAGAAGCTGAAGCTTTCTTT. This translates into CSALTREAEAFF.